This T cell receptor beta chain was profiled in a study of low-dose radiotherapy and immunotherapy resistance in tumors. As for the study in general: Cohort 1 got 0.5 Gy per fraction every 2 weeks, 6.5 Gy in total. Intravenous nivolumab 240 mg every two weeks plus ipilimumab 1 mg/kg every six weeks was given to patients.

There are many counts of this clonotype. Alpha- and beta-chain coverage of first-strand cDNA came from TRAV- and TRBV-specific primers. The authors ran about 20 PCR cycles to amplify TCRs with a constant-region primer and V-primer adapter. In TCRdb, the reads were re-called with MiXCR into one record per CDR3 protein. The sample lists about 58,000 distinct CDR3 sequences, about 25% occurring once. Time point in this sample: after trial treatment. The sample's treatment: LDRT plus nivolumab, ipilimumab, low-dose cyclophosphamide and aspirin (RACIN trial). Advanced solid tumors lacking tumor-infiltrating lymphocytes characterized eligible patients. This CDR3 has 16 residues. J lost 1 base, V lost 1 base, and 5 bases had no gene match. The germline V gene has CDR1 SGHNT and CDR2 YENEEA.

The specimen comprised PBMCs, sampled after low-dose radiotherapy plus immunotherapy. This clonotype was obtained from a male donor with prostate cancer. The rearrangement joins TRBV11-3 to TRBJ2-5; 8 positions match TRBD1. The CDR3 is CASSLGTGFGQETQYF. In DNA form, the CDR3 reads TGTGCCAGCAGCTTAGGGACAGGGTTCGGCCAAGAGACCCAGTACTTC.